A single sample gave rise to the 27 T cell receptor beta chains below, sequenced in a study of cytomegalovirus exposure and HLA in healthy donors. Vbeta (60) and Jbeta (13) primers were used in the PCR. Profiling relied on immunoSEQ multiplex PCR, and the TCRdb table lists in-frame clones only, not all of them. Of about 190,000 clones in the sample, approximately 90% were seen once. Material: PBMCs. The receptors come from a boy aged 2 to 9 in good health and CMV-seronegative.

V gene TRBV5-6 combines with J gene TRBJ2-7, with 11 bases aligning to TRBD1. There are 15 residues in the CDR3. Unmatched junction bases numbered 11, after V lost 3 bases and J lost 9 bases. CDR1 and CDR2 from the germline V gene are SGHDT and YYEEEE. The CDR3 DNA reads as TGTGCCAGCAGCTCCGTCACGGACAGGGGGCTCTGGCAGTACTTC. Its protein product is CASSSVTDRGLWQYF.

This chain uses TRBV28 with TRBJ2-7, with D tentatively TRBD2 (6 bases). Trimming left V 6 bases short and J 1 base short, with 25 bases between. The CDR3 spans 18 residues. CDR1 MDHEN and CDR2 SYDVKM come from the germline V gene. CDR3 nucleotides: TGTGCCAGCAGATTTCAACCTGGTCGGGGGAAGGAATCCTACGAGCAGTACTTC. Translated, it gives CASRFQPGRGKESYEQYF.

The J gene is TRBJ1-1, the V gene TRBV7-8, with 9 bases identical to TRBD1. J gave up 2 bases and V 2 bases, and 12 bases lay outside the gene matches. The CDR3 consists of 18 residues. Germline V gives CDR1 SGHVS, CDR2 FQNEAQ. For the CDR3, the DNA is TGTGCCAGCAGCTTAAATGGTGGTAGCACAGGGGGCAACACTGAAGCTTTCTTT. Encoded protein: CASSLNGGSTGGNTEAFF.

The rearrangement links TRBV5-3 to TRBJ2-3; 9 bases are shared with TRBD1. TRBV5-3 is designated an ORF whose function remains uncertain. After removal of 4 bases from V and 3 bases from J, the junction contained 9 bases not matched to a gene. The CDR3 spans 16 residues. CDR3 sequence reads: CARSGLTGGETDTQYF. For the CDR3, the DNA is TGTGCCAGAAGCGGACTAACAGGGGGCGAAACAGATACGCAGTATTTT.

CDR3 nucleotide sequence: TGTGCCAGCAGCGTAGGGCCCCTAGATAAGGAAAAACTGTTTTTT. This codes for CASSVGPLDKEKLFF. This chain links TRBV9 with TRBJ1-4; D is undetermined. The CDR3 spans 15 residues. Germline V lookup: CDR1 SGDLS, CDR2 YYNGEE. Trimming pared 0 bases from V and 8 bases from J, leaving 14 bases between. Full variable domain (missing parts from reference TRBV9 and TRBJ1-4): DSGVTQTPKHLITATGQRVTLRCSPRSGDLSVYWYQQSLDQGLQFLIQYYNGEERAKGNILERFSAQQFPDLHSELNLSSLELGDSALYFCASSVGPLDKEKLFFGSGTQLSVL.

The gene calls are TRBV2 and TRBJ2-1; D possibly corresponds to TRBD1 (6 bases). CDR1 SNHLY and CDR2 FYNNEI come from the germline V gene. V lost 0 bases, J lost 3 bases, and 21 bases lay in between. The CDR3 has 19 amino acids. CDR3: CASSEAQSAGQFIYNEQFF. CDR3 in DNA: TGTGCCAGCAGTGAAGCCCAATCCGCCGGACAGTTCATCTACAATGAGCAGTTCTTC.

The V gene is TRBV28, the J gene TRBJ1-2; a possible D gene is TRBD1 (6 bases). The CDR3 sequence is 15 residues long. Germline-derived CDR1 and CDR2 are MDHEN and SYDVKM. Trimming shortened V by 10 bases and J by 5 bases, and 23 bases separated the two germline ends. The CDR3 region is CATAAQGGPYYGYTF. The CDR3, as DNA: TGTGCCACTGCCGCACAGGGTGGTCCATATTATGGCTACACCTTC.

CDR3 nucleotide sequence: TGTGCCAGCAGTTTATGGCGAGCGTCCCCTGAGCATCAGCCCCAGCATTTT. Protein product: CASSLWRASPEHQPQHF. The genes are TRBV28 and TRBJ1-5; D unresolved. Germline-derived CDR1 and CDR2 are MDHEN and SYDVKM. The CDR3 extends over 17 amino acids. The V end was cut by 0 bases, the J end by 5 bases, with 17 bases between. The full variable domain, completed using reference TRBV28 and TRBJ1-5, is DVKVTQSSRYLVKRTGEKVFLECVQDMDHENMFWYRQDPGLGLRLIYFSYDVKMKEKGDIPEGYSVSREKKERFSLILESASTNQTSMYLCASSLWRASPEHQPQHFGDGTRLSIL.

The rearrangement joins TRBV2 to TRBJ2-2; D perhaps matches TRBD1 (5 bases). The CDR3 contains 13 residues. V was pared by 8 bases and J by 0 bases, with 7 bases between. Per germline, CDR1 SNHLY and CDR2 FYNNEI. CDR3 region: CASHRPNTGELFF. In DNA form, the CDR3 reads TGTGCCAGCCACAGGCCGAACACCGGGGAGCTGTTTTTT.

This clone was seen only once. The chain couples TRBV6-6 to TRBJ1-1; 7 nucleotides agree with TRBD1. Trimming took 6 bases from V and 3 from J; bases not matched to a gene: 7. Germline V lookup: CDR1 MNHNY, CDR2 SVGAGI (reference sequence). CDR3 length: 14 amino acids. The CDR3 coding sequence is TGTGCCAGCAGAACAGGGGAATCGCACACTGAAGCTTTCTTT. This codes for CASRTGESHTEAFF.

V usage is TRBV21-1 and J usage is TRBJ2-3; the table's D call of TRBD2 was not tested on the DNA. TRBV21-1 is a known pseudogene. This CDR3 is 15 amino acids long. The CDR3 loop is CASRRLAGVSDTQYF. CDR3 sequence (DNA): TGTGCCAGCAGAAGACTAGCGGGAGTTTCAGATACGCAGTATTTT.

V is TRBV11-1 and J is TRBJ2-7; D call uncertain. Looked up from germline, CDR1 is SGHAT and CDR2 is FQDESV (reference sequence). This CDR3 region has 13 residues. Trimming left V 5 bases short and J 4 bases short, with 12 bases between. The CDR3 sequence is CASSVKVLYEQYF. The CDR3 region has the DNA TGTGCCAGCAGCGTCAAAGTGCTATACGAGCAGTACTTC. The whole variable domain, filled in from reference TRBV11-1 and TRBJ2-7, reads EAEVAQSPRYKITEKSQAVAFWCDPISGHATLYWYRQILGQGPELLVQFQDESVVDDSQLPKDRFSAERLKGVDSTLKIQPAELGDSAMYLCASSVKVLYEQYFGPGTRLTVT.

The gene calls are TRBV6-1 and TRBJ2-3; D may be TRBD1 (5 bases). V gave up 2 bases and J gave up 2 bases, with 8 bases separating them. Per the germline V gene, CDR1 is MNHNS and CDR2 is SASEGT. The CDR3 is made up of 14 amino acids. The CDR3 loop is CASSEPRATDTQYF. The CDR3 DNA sequence: TGTGCCAGCAGTGAACCCAGGGCCACAGATACGCAGTATTTT.

The genes are TRBV30 and TRBJ1-1, with 8 nucleotides matching TRBD1. This CDR3 has 13 amino acids. From germline, CDR1 is GTSNPN and CDR2 SVGIG (reference sequence). The junction had 9 bases not matched to a gene; V was cut back by 7 bases and J by 5 bases. The CDR3 DNA reads as TGTGCCTCCTACAGGGGGAGGAGGACTGAAGCTTTCTTT. Translating it yields CASYRGRRTEAFF.

The J gene is TRBJ2-3, the V gene TRBV12-5; 9 nucleotides line up with TRBD2. The CDR3 covers 18 residues. With V trimmed by 6 bases and J by 2 bases, 15 bases remained unmatched. Germline-derived CDR1 and CDR2 are LGHNT and FRNRAP. The CDR3 sequence is CASGFAGIAGAHTDTQYF. Here the CDR3 DNA reads TGTGCTAGTGGGTTTGCGGGCATAGCGGGGGCGCACACAGATACGCAGTATTTT.

The chain is built from TRBV19 and TRBJ1-2; D may be TRBD1 (6 bases). V lost 3 bases and J 2 bases, leaving 25 bases between the germline ends. Germline assignment: CDR1 LNHDA and CDR2 SQIVND (reference sequence). This CDR3 spans 19 amino acids. The CDR3 DNA is TGTGCCAGTAGTATCCCCCCTGGGTTGGGGGCTGGGCGAAACTATGGCTACACCTTC. Translating it yields CASSIPPGLGAGRNYGYTF. The full variable domain, rest sourced from reference TRBV19 and TRBJ1-2, is DGGITQSPKYLFRKEGQNVTLSCEQNLNHDAMYWYRQDPGQGLRLIYYSQIVNDFQKGDIAEGYSVSREKKESFPLTVTSAQKNPTAFYLCASSIPPGLGAGRNYGYTFGSGTRLTVV.

Here the CDR3 reads CASSIRTGSYGYTF. The CDR3 DNA is TGTGCCAGCAGCATCAGGACAGGGTCCTATGGCTACACCTTC. This chain links TRBV5-6 with TRBJ1-2; TRBD1 matches 8 bases. Unmatched junction bases numbered 6, after V lost 4 bases and J lost 4 bases. The germline V gene has CDR1 SGHDT and CDR2 YYEEEE. The CDR3 is 14 amino acids.

V and J are TRBV9 and TRBJ2-3; 10 bases are a match to TRBD2. The CDR3 consists of 16 residues. Trimming removed 3 bases from V and 1 base from J; junction bases left unmatched: 5. The V gene's germline CDR1 is SGDLS and CDR2 YYNGEE. The CDR3 DNA is TGTGCCAGCAGCGAAACCGGGACTAGCGGCACAGATACGCAGTATTTT. Its translation is CASSETGTSGTDTQYF. The full variable domain, rest sourced from reference TRBV9 and TRBJ2-3, is DSGVTQTPKHLITATGQRVTLRCSPRSGDLSVYWYQQSLDQGLQFLIQYYNGEERAKGNILERFSAQQFPDLHSELNLSSLELGDSALYFCASSETGTSGTDTQYFGPGTRLTVL.

The chain joins TRBV6-1 to TRBJ2-1; 8 bases are a match to TRBD1. V was pared by 3 bases and J by 3 bases, with 7 bases of the junction left unmatched. Germline V gives CDR1 MNHNS, CDR2 SASEGT. The CDR3 consists of 16 residues. The CDR3 DNA reads TGTGCCAGCAGTGAGGGACAGGTACGCGACTACAATGAGCAGTTCTTC. It yields the protein CASSEGQVRDYNEQFF.

V gene TRBV11-2 combines with J gene TRBJ1-5; D is undetermined. The CDR3 has 15 residues. CDR1 and CDR2 (germline): SGHAT, FQNNGV. With 5 bases removed from V and 4 bases from J, the gap between germline ends came to 15 bases. The CDR3 region is CASSPRGRPNQPQHF. Written as DNA, the CDR3 is TGTGCCAGCAGCCCCCGTGGCCGTCCGAATCAGCCCCAGCATTTT.

The V gene is TRBV5-1, the J gene TRBJ2-7, with 10 bases aligning to TRBD1. Germline V gives CDR1 SGHRS, CDR2 YFSETQ. The CDR3 contains 14 residues. V gave up 4 bases and J gave up 7 bases; unmatched junction bases: 8. CDR3 residues: CASSIATGGEEQYF. The CDR3 DNA is TGCGCCAGCAGCATTGCGACAGGGGGCGAAGAGCAGTACTTC.

J is TRBJ2-1 and V is TRBV30, with a possible D match to TRBD2 (6 bases). The V gene's germline CDR1 is GTSNPN and CDR2 SVGIG (reference sequence). Trimming removed 1 base from V and 8 bases from J, with 9 bases in between. The CDR3 has 12 residues. The CDR3 loop reads CAWSGTKHEQFF. The CDR3, as DNA: TGTGCCTGGAGTGGGACTAAGCATGAGCAGTTCTTC.

This sequence joins TRBV27 and TRBJ2-1; 7 bases are shared with TRBD1. The CDR3 runs 14 residues. Looked up from germline, CDR1 is MNHEY and CDR2 is SMNVEV (reference sequence). V lost 5 bases and J lost 7; bases outside the gene matches: 8. CDR3 loop: CASSVTGDPNEQFF. The CDR3 DNA reads as TGTGCCAGCAGTGTTACAGGGGACCCGAATGAGCAGTTCTTC.

The V gene is TRBV5-5, the J gene TRBJ2-5; 8 nucleotides line up with TRBD2. Germline loops: CDR1 SGHKS, CDR2 YYEKEE (reference sequence). The CDR3 spans 16 residues. V dropped 1 base and J dropped 5; count of bases not matched to a gene: 10. The CDR3, as DNA: TGTGCCAGCAGCTTGTTTGTCGGGGGGGCCCAGGAGACCCAGTACTTC. Its protein product is CASSLFVGGAQETQYF.

The V and J genes are TRBV27 and TRBJ2-1; D perhaps matches TRBD2 (6 bases). Germline loops: CDR1 MNHEY, CDR2 SMNVEV (reference sequence). The V end lost 4 bases, the J end lost 0 bases, and 13 bases lay between the germline ends. This CDR3 spans 16 amino acids. The CDR3 loop reads CASSSLAESSYNEQFF. CDR3 coding DNA: TGTGCCAGCAGTTCTTTAGCGGAAAGCTCCTACAATGAGCAGTTCTTC.

The chain links TRBV5-1 to TRBJ1-1; 7 bases fit TRBD1. The CDR3 sequence is 15 residues long. The junction had 7 bases not matched to a gene; V was cut back by 4 bases and J by 1 base. Germline V gene lookup returns CDR1 SGHRS and CDR2 YFSETQ. CDR3 amino acids: CASSTGQAGNTEAFF. In DNA, the CDR3 is TGCGCCAGCAGCACCGGACAGGCTGGGAACACTGAAGCTTTCTTT.

CDR3 protein: CASSENRGDTQYF. Written as DNA, the CDR3 is TGTGCCAGCAGTGAAAATCGGGGGGATACGCAGTATTTT. V usage is TRBV2 and J usage is TRBJ2-3, with a weak D call TRBD2 (6 bases). Germline V gene sequence: CDR1 SNHLY, CDR2 FYNNEI. V gave up 2 bases and J gave up 6 bases, with 9 bases separating them. This CDR3 comprises 13 residues. Combining the CDR3 with reference TRBV2 and TRBJ2-3 gives the whole variable domain EPEVTQTPSHQVTQMGQEVILRCVPISNHLYFYWYRQILGQKVEFLVSFYNNEISEKSEIFDDQFSVERPDGSNFTLKIRSTKLEDSAMYFCASSENRGDTQYFGPGTRLTVL.